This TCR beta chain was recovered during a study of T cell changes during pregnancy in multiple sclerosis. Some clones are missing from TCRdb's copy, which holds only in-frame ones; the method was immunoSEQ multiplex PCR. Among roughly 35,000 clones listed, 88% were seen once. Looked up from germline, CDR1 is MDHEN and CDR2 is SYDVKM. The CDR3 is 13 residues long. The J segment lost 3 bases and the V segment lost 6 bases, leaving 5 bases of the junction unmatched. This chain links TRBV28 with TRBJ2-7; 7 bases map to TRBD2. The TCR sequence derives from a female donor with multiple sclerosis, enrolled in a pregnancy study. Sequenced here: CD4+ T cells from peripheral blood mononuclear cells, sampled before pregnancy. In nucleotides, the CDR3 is TGTGCCAGCAGCGAGGGAGGGGACTACGAGCAGTACTTC. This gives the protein CASSEGGDYEQYF.